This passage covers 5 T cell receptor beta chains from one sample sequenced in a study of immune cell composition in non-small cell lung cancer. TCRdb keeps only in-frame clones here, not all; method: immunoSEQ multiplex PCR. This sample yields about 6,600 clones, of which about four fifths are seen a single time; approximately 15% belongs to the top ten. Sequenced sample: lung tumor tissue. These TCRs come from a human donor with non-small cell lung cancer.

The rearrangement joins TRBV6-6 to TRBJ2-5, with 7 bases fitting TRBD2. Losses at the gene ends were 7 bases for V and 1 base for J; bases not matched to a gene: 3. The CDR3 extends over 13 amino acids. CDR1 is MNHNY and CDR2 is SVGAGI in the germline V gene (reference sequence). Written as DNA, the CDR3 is TGTGCCAGCACCACTAGCGCCCAAGAGACCCAGTACTTC. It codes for CASTTSAQETQYF.

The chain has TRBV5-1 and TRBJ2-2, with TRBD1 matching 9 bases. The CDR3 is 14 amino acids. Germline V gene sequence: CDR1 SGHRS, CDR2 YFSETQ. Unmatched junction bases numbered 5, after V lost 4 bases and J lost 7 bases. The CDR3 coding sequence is TGCGCCAGCAGCAAACAGGGGGCTAACGGGGAGCTGTTTTTT. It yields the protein CASSKQGANGELFF.

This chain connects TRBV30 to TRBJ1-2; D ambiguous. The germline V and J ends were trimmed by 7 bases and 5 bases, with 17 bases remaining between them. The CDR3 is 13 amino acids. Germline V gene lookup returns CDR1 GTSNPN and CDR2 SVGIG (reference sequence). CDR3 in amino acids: CASSKRERYGYTF. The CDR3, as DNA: TGTGCCTCCTCAAAGAGGGAGAGATATGGCTACACCTTC. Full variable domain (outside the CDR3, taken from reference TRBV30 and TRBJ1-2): SQTIHQWPATLVQPVGSPLSLECTVEGTSNPNLYWYRQAAGRGLQLLFYSVGIGQISSEVPQNLSASRPQDRQFILSSKKLLLSDSGFYLCASSKRERYGYTFGSGTRLTVV.

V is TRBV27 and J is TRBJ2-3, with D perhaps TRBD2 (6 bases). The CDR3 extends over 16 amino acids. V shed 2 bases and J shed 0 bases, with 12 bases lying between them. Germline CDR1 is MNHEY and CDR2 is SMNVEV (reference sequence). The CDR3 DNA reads TGTGCCAGCAGTTTAGGGAGCGGGTCTAGCACAGATACGCAGTATTTT. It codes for CASSLGSGSSTDTQYF.

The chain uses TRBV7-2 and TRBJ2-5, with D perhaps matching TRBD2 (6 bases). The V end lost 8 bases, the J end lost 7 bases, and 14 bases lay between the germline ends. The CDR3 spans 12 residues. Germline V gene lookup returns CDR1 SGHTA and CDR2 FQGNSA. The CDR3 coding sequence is TGTGCCAGCGGGGCACTAGCTTGGACCCAGTACTTC. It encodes CASGALAWTQYF.